This entry lists 10 T cell receptor beta chains sequenced from one sample in a study of shared clonotypes between healthy human individuals. TCRdb's copy holds only in-frame clones and misses some; the assay was immunoSEQ multiplex PCR. The data show about a million clones, with 65% to 80% seen just once and less than 1.5% held by the top ten. The sample was memory CD4+ T cells sorted from blood. Subset given: CD45RA-negative fraction. The receptors here all came from a man aged 18 to 35 in good health.

There are many counts of this clone. V gene TRBV12-5 combines with J gene TRBJ2-1; 8 positions agree with TRBD1. V was pared by 6 bases and J by 9 bases, with 4 bases of the junction left unmatched. CDR1 and CDR2 (germline): LGHNT, FRNRAP. CDR3 length: 12 residues. In DNA form, the CDR3 reads TGTGCTAGTGGACTAGACAGGGGTGAGCAGTTCTTC. This codes for CASGLDRGEQFF. The variable domain in full, with the rest retrieved from reference TRBV12-5 and TRBJ2-1, is DARVTQTPRHKVTEMGQEVTMRCQPILGHNTVFWYRQTMMQGLELLAYFRNRAPLDDSGMPKDRFSAEMPDATLATLKIQPSEPRDSAVYFCASGLDRGEQFFGPGTRLTVL.

Note on this clone: The conserved closing phenylalanine or tryptophan is absent in this CDR3, likely reflecting a read error. V usage is TRBV5-1 and J usage is TRBJ1-6; no definite D call. The CDR3 length is 14 residues. Germline V CDR1 and CDR2: SGHRS, YFSETQ. The ends were cut back, 1 base at V and 7 bases at J, with 9 bases in the middle. CDR3 sequence: CASSLMMLNSPLHL. The CDR3 region has the DNA TGCGCCAGCAGCTTGATGATGCTCAATTCACCCCTCCACCTT.

The gene calls are TRBV27 and TRBJ2-4, with 7 nucleotides matching TRBD2. The CDR3 consists of 14 residues. Germline V gives CDR1 MNHEY, CDR2 SMNVEV (reference sequence). With V trimmed by 1 base and J by 8 bases, 5 bases remained unmatched. The CDR3, as DNA: TGTGCCAGCAGTTTATGGCAGGGAGGGTACATTCAGTACTTC. Its translation: CASSLWQGGYIQYF.

The CDR3 nucleotides read TGTGCCAGCAGCTTAGATGATGGACAGCCCCAGCATTTT. It codes for CASSLDDGQPQHF. V usage is TRBV7-6 and J usage is TRBJ1-5; no firm D call. V was shortened by 1 base and J by 7 bases, with 8 bases between the two germline ends. Germline V lookup: CDR1 SGHVS, CDR2 FNYEAQ. CDR3 length: 13 residues.

This chain links TRBV2 with TRBJ1-1; D gene ambiguous. The CDR3 runs 12 residues. The germline V gene encodes CDR1 SNHLY and CDR2 FYNNEI. V dropped 5 bases and J dropped 6 bases, with 10 bases sitting between them. CDR3 loop: CASSRDISEAFF. In nucleotides, the CDR3 is TGTGCCAGCAGTCGAGACATCTCTGAAGCTTTCTTT.

This clone is a singleton in its sample. The V and J genes are TRBV18 and TRBJ1-2, with unresolved D. Deletions cut 3 bases from V and 2 bases from J, with 10 bases between. Germline V lookup: CDR1 KGHSH, CDR2 LQKENI. The CDR3 consists of 14 residues. The CDR3 bases are TGTGCCAGCTCACCCAAAGGCCAGAACTATGGCTACACCTTC. This sequence encodes CASSPKGQNYGYTF.

V gene TRBV13 combines with J gene TRBJ2-6; a weak D match, TRBD1 (5 bases). The CDR3 extends over 18 amino acids. V was trimmed by 4 bases and J by 4 bases, leaving 20 bases between them. CDR1 PRHDT and CDR2 FYEKMQ come from the germline V gene (reference sequence). CDR3 bases: TGTGCCAGCAGCTCCCTGACAGAGAAGGTGACGGGGGCCAACGTCCTGACTTTC. Its translation: CASSSLTEKVTGANVLTF.

This clone was observed a few times. The chain recombines TRBV7-2 with TRBJ2-3, with 10 bases identical to TRBD2. V was clipped by 4 bases and J by 6 bases; unmatched bases: 7. This CDR3 is built from 15 residues. Per the germline V gene, CDR1 is SGHTA and CDR2 is FQGNSA. The CDR3 here is CASSSSGRVIDTQYF. As DNA, the CDR3 is TGTGCCAGCAGCTCTAGCGGGAGAGTTATTGATACGCAGTATTTT.

This chain links TRBV5-1 with TRBJ2-6; perhaps TRBD2 as D (7 bases). The germline V gene has CDR1 SGHRS and CDR2 YFSETQ. The CDR3 loop spans 17 amino acids. Trimming removed 4 bases at V and 1 base at J, with 15 bases between. CDR3 sequence (DNA): TGCGCCAGCAGCAGTGACGGGGGGCCATCTGGGGCCAACGTCCTGACTTTC. It codes for CASSSDGGPSGANVLTF.

This chain links TRBV2 with TRBJ2-2; D gene unclear. Germline CDR1 and CDR2: SNHLY and FYNNEI. The V gene lost 4 bases and the J gene lost 0 bases, with 6 bases spanning the gap. CDR3 length: 14 residues. This CDR3 is CASSAYSNTGELFF. The CDR3 DNA is TGTGCCAGCAGTGCTTACTCGAACACCGGGGAGCTGTTTTTT.